A selection of T cell receptor beta chains follows, all from one sample in a study of molecular identifiers for immune sequencing clone quantification. MiXCR was run by TCRdb on the PCR reads, yielding one entry per CDR3 protein. Here the sample spans approximately 630,000 distinct CDR3 sequences, about 25% being singletons. Sequencing was done on a sample of naive CD8+ T cells from blood, with Jurkat cell RNA spiked in. The receptors come from a human donor in good health. Some libraries in this study had Jurkat cell RNA spiked in. CDR3s include the opening cysteine and the closing phenylalanine or tryptophan. The D gene is left open where the match is weak. Clone size is given for some rows only: seen once, a few or many times, or a class if the clone is expanded.

TGTGCCAGCAGTTTATACCGAGCTAACTATGGCTACACCTTC CASSLYRANYGYTF TRBV28 NA TRBJ1-2 NA
TGTGCCACCGGGACACACTTGGGGTACGAGCAGTACTTC CATGTHLGYEQYF TRBV27 few TRBJ2-7 NA
TGTGCCAGCAGCTACCGGGACAGGGGAAAGACCCAGTACTTC CASSYRDRGKTQYF TRBV11-2 NA TRBJ2-5 TRBD1
TGTGCCAGCAGCTGGGGACTAGCGGGAGGTTACGAGCAGTACTTC CASSWGLAGGYEQYF TRBV7-6 many TRBJ2-7 TRBD2
TGTGCCAGCAGCCAAGATTACGGTCGGTCTAGCACGCTTGAGCAGTTCTTC CASSQDYGRSSTLEQFF TRBV3-1 few TRBJ2-1 NA
TGTGCCACCAGTGATTCGAGCTGGACGGGTACCGGGGAGCTATTTTTT CATSDSSWTGTGELFF TRBV24-1 NA TRBJ2-2 NA
TGTACCAGCAGTAATACAGGGGGCTTAACTGAAGCTTTCTTT CTSSNTGGLTEAFF TRBV27 NA TRBJ1-1 TRBD1
TGCAGTGCCCCCTCTCTCGGACTAGCGGGGGGGCCAACAGATACGCAGTATTTT CSAPSLGLAGGPTDTQYF TRBV20-1 NA TRBJ2-3 TRBD2
TGTGCCAGCGGCGCAGGAACTCCTCACGAGCAGTACTTC CASGAGTPHEQYF TRBV2 few TRBJ2-7 NA
TGTGCCAGCGTGAGCTTGAACACTGAAGCTTTCTTT CASVSLNTEAFF TRBV2 many TRBJ1-1 NA
TGTGCCAGCAGCTTGGGACAGGGAGTAATCAATGAGCAGTTCTTC CASSLGQGVINEQFF TRBV5-6 few TRBJ2-1 TRBD1
TGTGCCAGCAGCAATATGGCGGGCCTCCAAGAGACCCAGTACTTC CASSNMAGLQETQYF TRBV5-6 many TRBJ2-5 NA
TGTGCCAGCAGTTCCCTCATGGGGGGGGAACCGCGTGAGCAGTACTTC CASSSLMGGEPREQYF TRBV27 few TRBJ2-7 TRBD2
TGCAGCGTTGAAGGGGACCCGAACCCCGGGGCGCTGTTTTTT CSVEGDPNPGALFF TRBV29-1 once TRBJ2-2 NA
TGCAGTGCTAGAGATAGGCTAGCGGGGGTCCACGAGCAGTACTTC CSARDRLAGVHEQYF TRBV20-1 NA TRBJ2-7 TRBD2
TGCGCCAGCAGCCAAGGAGACAGGGCCAATTCACCCCTCCACTTT CASSQGDRANSPLHF TRBV4-1 few TRBJ1-6 TRBD1
TGTGCCAGCAGCACATCCGTCGGGGAGGGGGTAGCGTCCTACGCGCAGTACTTC CASSTSVGEGVASYAQYF TRBV7-9 NA TRBJ2-7 NA
TGTGCCAGCAGCGTAGGGTCTCTAGCTCCAGATACGCAGTATTTT CASSVGSLAPDTQYF TRBV9 many TRBJ2-3 NA
TGTGCCAGCAGGGTACTAGCGGGAAGAGTCGGGGAGCTGTTTTTT CASRVLAGRVGELFF TRBV27 few TRBJ2-2 TRBD2
TGTGCCACCAGCAGAGAAGGCCCACGGGGCGGTGAAGCTTTCTTT CATSREGPRGGEAFF TRBV15 NA TRBJ1-1 NA
TGTGCCAGCAGCTTAGGGGGCGGGGCGGGGTACGAGCAGTACTTC CASSLGGGAGYEQYF TRBV7-2 many TRBJ2-7 NA
TGTGCCAGCAGTTCCCAGCGGGGGGAACCCTACGAGCAGTACTTC CASSSQRGEPYEQYF TRBV27 NA TRBJ2-7 TRBD2
TGTGCCAGCAGTCAACCGGGACGGGGGTTCTACGAGCAGTACTTC CASSQPGRGFYEQYF TRBV3-1 once TRBJ2-7 NA
TGTGCCAGCAGTCCCGACCCCTTTAGCAATCAGCCCCAGCATTTT CASSPDPFSNQPQHF TRBV2 many TRBJ1-5 NA
TGTGCCAGCAGGGACGGTTTGCGCGAGACCCAGTACTTC CASRDGLRETQYF TRBV7-9 NA TRBJ2-5 NA
TGTGCCAGCAGCTCCAGAGGACAGAACACCGGGGAGCTGTTTTTT CASSSRGQNTGELFF TRBV7-6 many TRBJ2-2 NA
TGTGCCAGCGCGACAACAGGTAACTACAGGTACAATGAGCAGTTCTTC CASATTGNYRYNEQFF TRBV6-1 few TRBJ2-1 NA
TGTGCCAGTAGTATCAAGGGTGGAAGTTCACCCCTCCACTTT CASSIKGGSSPLHF TRBV19 few TRBJ1-6 NA
TGTGCCAGCAGCTTGGCCTGGAACATTCAGTACTTC CASSLAWNIQYF TRBV11-2 many TRBJ2-4 NA
TGTGCCAGCAGCTTGGGAGTCACAGATACGCAGTATTTT CASSLGVTDTQYF TRBV12-3/TRBV12-4 many TRBJ2-3 NA
TGCAGTGCTAGAGATCTAGGGGAGAGCTCCTACAATGAGCAGTTCTTC CSARDLGESSYNEQFF TRBV20-1 NA TRBJ2-1 NA
TGTGCCAGCAGCGTAAACAACTACGAGCAGTACTTC CASSVNNYEQYF TRBV9 NA TRBJ2-7 NA
TGTGCCAGCAGCAAAGTCGGTACAATGGAGCAGTTCTTC CASSKVGTMEQFF TRBV21-1 few TRBJ2-1 NA
TGTGCCAGCAGTTTGCTTGGGACGGGCACAGATACGCAGTATTTT CASSLLGTGTDTQYF TRBV27 few TRBJ2-3 NA
TGTGCCTGGGGACTAGCGGGAGGCCCTGAGCAGTTCTTC CAWGLAGGPEQFF TRBV30 NA TRBJ2-1 TRBD2
TGCAGCGTTGAAGAACTAAAGGACATATCGGCTTTCTTT CSVEELKDISAFF TRBV29-1 many TRBJ1-1 NA
TGTGCCAGCAGTTTAGCACTAGCGGCTTACAATGAGCAGTTCTTC CASSLALAAYNEQFF TRBV27 NA TRBJ2-1 TRBD2
TGTGCCATCAGTGAGGAGGTATATCCAGATACGCAGTATTTT CAISEEVYPDTQYF TRBV10-3 many TRBJ2-3 NA
TGTGCCAGCTGCTCTAGCGGGGGGGCCCACACAGATACGCAGTATTTT CASCSSGGAHTDTQYF TRBV13 NA TRBJ2-3 TRBD2
TGCAGTGCTAGAGGGGGTACAGGGGGCTTTCTTTCCTACGAGCAGTACTTC CSARGGTGGFLSYEQYF TRBV20-1 NA TRBJ2-7 TRBD1
TGCAGCGTTGGACAGGGGACCTATGGCTACACCTTC CSVGQGTYGYTF TRBV29-1 few TRBJ1-2 TRBD1
TGCAGCGTTGATATGGCAAACTATCTGGAGACCCAGTACTTC CSVDMANYLETQYF TRBV29-1 many TRBJ2-5 NA
TGTGCCAGTAGCTGGACGGGTGATAGCAATCAGCCCCAGCATTTT CASSWTGDSNQPQHF TRBV19 NA TRBJ1-5 NA